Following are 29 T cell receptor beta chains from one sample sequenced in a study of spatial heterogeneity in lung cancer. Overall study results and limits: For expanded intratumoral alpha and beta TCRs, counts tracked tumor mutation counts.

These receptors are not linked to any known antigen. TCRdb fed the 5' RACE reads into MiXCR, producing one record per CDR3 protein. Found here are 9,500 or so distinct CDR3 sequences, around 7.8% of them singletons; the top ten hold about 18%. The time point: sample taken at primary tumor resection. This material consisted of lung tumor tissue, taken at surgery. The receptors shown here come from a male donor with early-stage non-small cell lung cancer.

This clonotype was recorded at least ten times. Here the CDR3 DNA reads TGCAGTGCTAGAGATCAAAACCCCCAGGGCACTGAAGCTTTCTTT. Translation: CSARDQNPQGTEAFF. This rearrangement joins TRBV20-1 to TRBJ1-1; a possible D gene is TRBD1 (5 bases). Trimming cost V 0 bases and J 4 bases, with 15 bases left between them. CDR3 size: 15 residues. From germline, CDR1 is DFQATT and CDR2 SNEGSKA (reference sequence).

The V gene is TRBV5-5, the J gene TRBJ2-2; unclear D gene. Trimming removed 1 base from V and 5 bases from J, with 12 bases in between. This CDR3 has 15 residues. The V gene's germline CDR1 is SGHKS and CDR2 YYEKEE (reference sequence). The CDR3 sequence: CASSLSASPTGELFF. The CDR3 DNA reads TGTGCCAGCAGCTTGTCAGCCTCGCCGACCGGGGAGCTGTTTTTT. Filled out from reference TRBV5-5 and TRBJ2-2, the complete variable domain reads DAGVTQSPTHLIKTRGQQVTLRCSPISGHKSVSWYQQVLGQGPQFIFQYYEKEERGRGNFPDRFSARQFPNYSSELNVNALLLGDSALYLCASSLSASPTGELFFGEGSRLTVL.

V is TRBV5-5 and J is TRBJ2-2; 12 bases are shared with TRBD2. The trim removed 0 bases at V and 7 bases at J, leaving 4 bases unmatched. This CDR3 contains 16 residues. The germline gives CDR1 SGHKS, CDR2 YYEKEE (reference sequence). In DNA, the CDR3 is TGTGCCAGCAGCTTGGGACTAGCGGGAGTCGGCGGGGAGCTGTTTTTT. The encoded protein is CASSLGLAGVGGELFF.

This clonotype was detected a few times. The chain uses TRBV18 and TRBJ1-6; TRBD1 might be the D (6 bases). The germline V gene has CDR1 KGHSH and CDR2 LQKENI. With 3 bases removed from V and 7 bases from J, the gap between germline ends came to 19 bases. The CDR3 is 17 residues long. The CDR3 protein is CASSPHPPQGVNSPLHF. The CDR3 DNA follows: TGTGCCAGCTCACCGCATCCCCCACAGGGAGTAAATTCACCCCTCCACTTT.

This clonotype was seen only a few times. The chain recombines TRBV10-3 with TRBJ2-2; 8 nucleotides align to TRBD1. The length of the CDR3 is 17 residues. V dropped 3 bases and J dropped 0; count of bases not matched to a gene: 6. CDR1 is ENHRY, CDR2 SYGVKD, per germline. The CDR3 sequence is CAISDPGQGSNTGELFF. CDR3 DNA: TGTGCCATCAGTGATCCAGGACAGGGTTCGAACACCGGGGAGCTGTTTTTT.

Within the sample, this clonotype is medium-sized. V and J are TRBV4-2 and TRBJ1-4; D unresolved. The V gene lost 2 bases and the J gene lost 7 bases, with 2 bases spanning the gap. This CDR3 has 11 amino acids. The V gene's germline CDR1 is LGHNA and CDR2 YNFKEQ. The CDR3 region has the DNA TGTGCCAGCAGCCAAAGTGAAAAACTGTTTTTT. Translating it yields CASSQSEKLFF.

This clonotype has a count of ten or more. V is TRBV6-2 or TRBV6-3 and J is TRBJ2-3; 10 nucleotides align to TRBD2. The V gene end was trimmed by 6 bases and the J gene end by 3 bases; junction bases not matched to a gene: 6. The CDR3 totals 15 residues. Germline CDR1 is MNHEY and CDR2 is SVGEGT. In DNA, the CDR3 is TGTGCCAGCAGGGAGCGGGGGGGCCGAACAGATACGCAGTATTTT. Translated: CASRERGGRTDTQYF.

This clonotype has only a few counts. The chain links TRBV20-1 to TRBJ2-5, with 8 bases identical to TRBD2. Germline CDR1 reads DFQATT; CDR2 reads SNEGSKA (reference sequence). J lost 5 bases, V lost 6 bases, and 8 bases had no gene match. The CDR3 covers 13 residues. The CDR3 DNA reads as TGCAGTGCCCCCCCCTCGGGGGGGGAGACCCAGTACTTC. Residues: CSAPPSGGETQYF.

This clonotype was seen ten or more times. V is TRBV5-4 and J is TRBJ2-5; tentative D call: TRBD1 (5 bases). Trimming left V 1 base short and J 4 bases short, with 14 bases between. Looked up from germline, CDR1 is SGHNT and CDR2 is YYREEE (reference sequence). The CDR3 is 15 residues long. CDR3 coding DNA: TGTGCCAGCAGCTTGTCAAAGACAGATTTAGAGACCCAGTACTTC. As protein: CASSLSKTDLETQYF.

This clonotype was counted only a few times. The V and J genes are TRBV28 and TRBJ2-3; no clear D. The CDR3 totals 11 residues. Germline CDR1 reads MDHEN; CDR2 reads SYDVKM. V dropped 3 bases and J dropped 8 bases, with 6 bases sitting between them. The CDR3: CASSLTGTQYF. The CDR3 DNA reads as TGTGCCAGCAGTTTGACGGGTACGCAGTATTTT.

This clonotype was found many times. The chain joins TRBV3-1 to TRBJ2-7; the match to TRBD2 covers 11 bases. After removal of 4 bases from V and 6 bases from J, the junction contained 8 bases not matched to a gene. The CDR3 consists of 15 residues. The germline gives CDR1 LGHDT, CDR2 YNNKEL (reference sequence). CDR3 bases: TGTGCCAGCAGCCGAGGACTAGCGGGCCCGTCCGAGCAGTACTTC. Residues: CASSRGLAGPSEQYF.

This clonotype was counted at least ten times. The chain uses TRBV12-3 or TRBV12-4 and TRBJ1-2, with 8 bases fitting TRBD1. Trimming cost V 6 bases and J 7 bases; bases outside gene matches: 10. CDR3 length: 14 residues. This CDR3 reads CASSQGATMRGYTF. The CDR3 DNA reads TGTGCCAGCAGCCAGGGGGCCACAATGCGTGGCTACACCTTC.

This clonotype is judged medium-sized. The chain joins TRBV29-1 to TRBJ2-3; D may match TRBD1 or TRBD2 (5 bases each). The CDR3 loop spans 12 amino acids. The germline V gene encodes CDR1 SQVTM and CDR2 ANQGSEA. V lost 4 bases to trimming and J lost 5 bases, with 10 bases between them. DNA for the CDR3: TGCAGCGTTGGAGGGGATGGAGATACGCAGTATTTT. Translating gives CSVGGDGDTQYF.

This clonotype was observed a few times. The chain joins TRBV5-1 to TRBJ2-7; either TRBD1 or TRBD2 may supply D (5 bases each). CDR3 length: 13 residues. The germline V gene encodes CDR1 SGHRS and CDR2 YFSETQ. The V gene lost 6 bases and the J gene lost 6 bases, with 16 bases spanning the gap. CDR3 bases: TGCGCCAGCACATGGGGACCGCCTAGCGAGCAGTACTTC. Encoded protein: CASTWGPPSEQYF.

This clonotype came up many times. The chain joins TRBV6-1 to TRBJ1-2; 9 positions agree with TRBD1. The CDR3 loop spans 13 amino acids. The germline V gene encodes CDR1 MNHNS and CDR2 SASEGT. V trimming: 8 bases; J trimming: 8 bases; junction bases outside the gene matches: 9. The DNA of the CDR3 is TGTGCCAGCGGAACAGGGGGCCTTCGCGGCTACACCTTC. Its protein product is CASGTGGLRGYTF.

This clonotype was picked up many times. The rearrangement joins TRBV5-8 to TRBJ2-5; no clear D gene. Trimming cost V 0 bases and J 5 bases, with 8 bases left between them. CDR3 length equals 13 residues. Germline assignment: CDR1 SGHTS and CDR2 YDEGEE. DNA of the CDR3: TGTGCCAGCAGCTTGGAAACTTGGGAGACCCAGTACTTC. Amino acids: CASSLETWETQYF.

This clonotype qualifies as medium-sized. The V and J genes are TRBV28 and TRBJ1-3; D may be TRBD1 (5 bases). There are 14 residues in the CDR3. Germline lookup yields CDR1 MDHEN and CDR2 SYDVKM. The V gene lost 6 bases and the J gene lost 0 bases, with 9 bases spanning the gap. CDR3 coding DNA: TGTGCCAGCAGGAAGGACAACTCTGGAAACACCATATATTTT. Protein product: CASRKDNSGNTIYF.

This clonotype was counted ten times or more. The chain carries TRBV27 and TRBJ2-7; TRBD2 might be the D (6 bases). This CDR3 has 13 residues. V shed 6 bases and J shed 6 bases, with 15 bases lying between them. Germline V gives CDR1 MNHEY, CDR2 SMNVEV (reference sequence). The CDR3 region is CASRPGLLGEQYF. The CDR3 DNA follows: TGTGCCAGCAGACCGGGACTCCTCGGCGAGCAGTACTTC.

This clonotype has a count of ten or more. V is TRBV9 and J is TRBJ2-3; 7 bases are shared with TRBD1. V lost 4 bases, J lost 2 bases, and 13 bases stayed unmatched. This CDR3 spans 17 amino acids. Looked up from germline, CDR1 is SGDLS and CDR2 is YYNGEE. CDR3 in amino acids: CASSPPRGDSDTDTQYF. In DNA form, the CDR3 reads TGTGCCAGCAGCCCTCCCCGTGGGGACAGTGACACAGATACGCAGTATTTT.

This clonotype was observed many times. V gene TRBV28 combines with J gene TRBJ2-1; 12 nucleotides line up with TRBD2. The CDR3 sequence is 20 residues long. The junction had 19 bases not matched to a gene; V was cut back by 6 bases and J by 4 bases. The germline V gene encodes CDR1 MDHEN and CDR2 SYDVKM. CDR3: CASSQWSRGLAGGRYNEQFF. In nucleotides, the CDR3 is TGTGCCAGCAGCCAGTGGTCCCGAGGGCTAGCGGGAGGGCGTTACAATGAGCAGTTCTTC.

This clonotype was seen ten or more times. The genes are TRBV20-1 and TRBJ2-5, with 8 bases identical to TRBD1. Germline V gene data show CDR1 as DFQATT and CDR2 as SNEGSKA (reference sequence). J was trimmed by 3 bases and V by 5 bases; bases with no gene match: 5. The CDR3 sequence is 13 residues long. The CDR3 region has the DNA TGCAGTGCTCGCGGGACAGGAAAAGAGACCCAGTACTTC. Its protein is CSARGTGKETQYF.

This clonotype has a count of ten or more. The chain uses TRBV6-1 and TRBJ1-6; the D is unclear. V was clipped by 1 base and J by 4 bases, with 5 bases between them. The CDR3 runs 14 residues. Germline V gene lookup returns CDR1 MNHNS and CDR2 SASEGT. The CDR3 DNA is TGTGCCAGCAGTGAAGATGGGTATAATTCACCCCTCCACTTT. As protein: CASSEDGYNSPLHF.

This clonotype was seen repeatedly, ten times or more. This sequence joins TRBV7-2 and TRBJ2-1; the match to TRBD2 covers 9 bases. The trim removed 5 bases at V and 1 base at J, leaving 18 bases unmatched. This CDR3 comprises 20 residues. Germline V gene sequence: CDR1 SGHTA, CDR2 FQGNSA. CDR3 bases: TGTGCCAGCAGCCCCCATCTTCGAGGCGGGGGGGCCTGGTCCTACAATGAGCAGTTCTTC. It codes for CASSPHLRGGGAWSYNEQFF.

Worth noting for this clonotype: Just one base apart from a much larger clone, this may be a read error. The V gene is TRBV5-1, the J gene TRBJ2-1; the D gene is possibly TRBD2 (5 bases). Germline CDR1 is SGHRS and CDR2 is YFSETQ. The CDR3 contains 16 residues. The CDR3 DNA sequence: TGCGCCAGCAGCTGGAGCGGCCCGAGCTCCTACAATGTGCAGTTCTTC. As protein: CASSWSGPSSYNVQFF.

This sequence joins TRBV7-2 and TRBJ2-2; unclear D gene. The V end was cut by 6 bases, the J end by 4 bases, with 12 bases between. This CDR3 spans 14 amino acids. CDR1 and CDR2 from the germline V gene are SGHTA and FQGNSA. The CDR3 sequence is CASSLRWSTGELFF. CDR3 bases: TGTGCCAGCAGTCTTAGGTGGAGCACCGGGGAGCTGTTTTTT.

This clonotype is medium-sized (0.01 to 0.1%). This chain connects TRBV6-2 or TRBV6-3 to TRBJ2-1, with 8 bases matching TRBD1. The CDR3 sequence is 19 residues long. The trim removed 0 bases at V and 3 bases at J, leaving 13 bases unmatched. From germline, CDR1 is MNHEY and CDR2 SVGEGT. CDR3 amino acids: CASSYSTGDSAFYYNEQFF. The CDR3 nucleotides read TGTGCCAGCAGTTACTCGACAGGGGATAGTGCCTTTTACTACAATGAGCAGTTCTTC.

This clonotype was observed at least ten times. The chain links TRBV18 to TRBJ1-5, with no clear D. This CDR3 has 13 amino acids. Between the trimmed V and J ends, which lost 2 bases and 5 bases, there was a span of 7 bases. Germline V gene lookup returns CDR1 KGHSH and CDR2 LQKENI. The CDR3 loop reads CASSPSMHQPQHF. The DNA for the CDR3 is TGTGCCAGCTCACCATCCATGCATCAGCCCCAGCATTTT.

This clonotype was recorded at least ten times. CDR3 nucleotide sequence: TGTGCCAGCAGCCTCCGGACAGGGAGGAATCAGCCCCAGCATTTT. As protein: CASSLRTGRNQPQHF. This chain connects TRBV6-2 or TRBV6-3 to TRBJ1-5; 8 bases are shared with TRBD1. The length of the CDR3 is 15 residues. The germline CDR1 and CDR2 sequences are MNHEY and SVGEGT. The J segment lost 4 bases and the V segment lost 6 bases, leaving 8 bases of the junction unmatched.

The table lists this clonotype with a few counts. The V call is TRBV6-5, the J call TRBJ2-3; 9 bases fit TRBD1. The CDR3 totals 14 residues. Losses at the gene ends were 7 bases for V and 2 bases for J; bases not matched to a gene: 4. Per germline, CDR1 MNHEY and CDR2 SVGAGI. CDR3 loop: CASNKQGATDTQYF. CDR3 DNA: TGTGCCAGCAATAAACAGGGGGCCACAGATACGCAGTATTTT.